The clone carrying this T cell receptor (beta chain) was found a few times. The CDR3 has 12 residues. Germline V gene data show CDR1 as SQVTM and CDR2 as ANQGSEA. Deletions cut 3 bases from V and 4 bases from J, with 9 bases between. This sample is part of a study of blood T cell repertoires in COVID-19. About the study: Some COVID-19 samples were acute and others convalescent; all came from the United States, Italy and Spain.

Profiled with immunoSEQ multiplex PCR; TCRdb holds only in-frame clones, not every one. The table records approximately 170,000 clones, about 74% of them present only once. This clonotype was sampled from a woman older than 75 with acute or convalescent COVID-19. The sequencing sample was made of peripheral blood. This chain uses TRBV29-1 with TRBJ1-2, with D uncertain. This chain's CDR3 is CSVDRILYGYTF. The DNA of the CDR3 is TGCAGCGTTGACAGGATTCTCTATGGCTACACCTTC.